These 9 T cell receptor beta chains share one sample of origin, sequenced in a study of OX40 agonist ivuxolimab in advanced cancers. TCRdb's table, derived via immunoSEQ multiplex PCR, lists solely in-frame clones and lacks some. In the table there are approximately 89,000 clones, about 91% of which are singletons. Sequenced here: CD4+ or CD8+ T cells sorted from blood, sampled in a trial of the OX40 agonist ivuxolimab. These receptors all come from an adult with an advanced solid tumor such as melanoma, head and neck, liver or kidney cancer.

V is TRBV2 and J is TRBJ2-5, with TRBD2 matching over 7 bases. CDR3 length: 14 residues. The germline V gene has CDR1 SNHLY and CDR2 FYNNEI. J was trimmed by 4 bases and V by 6 bases; bases with no gene match: 8. For the CDR3, the DNA is TGTGCCAGCAGGGAGGGCGGGGGATCAGAGACCCAGTACTTC. Amino acid sequence: CASREGGGSETQYF.

V is TRBV28 and J is TRBJ1-5, with D possibly TRBD1 on 5 matching bases. V dropped 1 base and J dropped 4 bases, with 11 bases sitting between them. Germline V gene sequence: CDR1 MDHEN, CDR2 SYDVKM. The CDR3 loop spans 15 amino acids. DNA of the CDR3: TGTGCCAGCAGTTTATCAATGCGGGGGAATCAGCCCCAGCATTTT. Residues: CASSLSMRGNQPQHF.

The J gene is TRBJ2-2, the V gene TRBV19; 8 nucleotides align to TRBD2. Germline values: CDR1 LNHDA, CDR2 SQIVND (reference sequence). After removal of 4 bases from V and 4 bases from J, the junction contained 2 bases not matched to a gene. There are 14 residues in the CDR3. The CDR3 here is CASSKREFTGELFF. The CDR3 bases are TGTGCCAGTAGTAAGCGGGAGTTCACCGGGGAGCTGTTTTTT.

The gene calls are TRBV29-1 and TRBJ2-3; D call uncertain. Germline assignment: CDR1 SQVTM and CDR2 ANQGSEA. This CDR3 comprises 12 residues. DNA of the CDR3: TGCGGATGGGAAGGGTCCACAGATACGCAGTATTTT. Its translation: CGWEGSTDTQYF.

The V and J genes are TRBV6-5 and TRBJ2-2; 9 bases fit TRBD2. The CDR3 has 15 amino acids. Germline V gene lookup returns CDR1 MNHEY and CDR2 SVGAGI. V shed 4 bases, J shed 3 bases, and the junction held 3 bases outside the gene matches. In nucleotides, the CDR3 is TGTGCCAGCAGTTTGTTAGCGGGAGACACCGGGGAGCTGTTTTTT. Its protein product is CASSLLAGDTGELFF.

This chain connects TRBV7-2 to TRBJ2-5; D call uncertain. Trimming left V 5 bases short and J 4 bases short, with 17 bases between. Germline CDR1 is SGHTA and CDR2 is FQGNSA. CDR3 length: 15 residues. The CDR3 protein is CASSPLPVVGETQYF. The CDR3 bases are TGTGCCAGCAGCCCCCTCCCGGTGGTAGGAGAGACCCAGTACTTC.

The chain joins TRBV6-5 to TRBJ2-1, with a possible D match to TRBD2 (6 bases). Trimming cost V 6 bases and J 2 bases, with 8 bases left between them. Germline CDR1 is MNHEY and CDR2 is SVGAGI. CDR3 length: 13 residues. DNA of the CDR3: TGTGCCAGCAGGGTAGCGGCCTACAATGAGCAGTTCTTC. It yields the protein CASRVAAYNEQFF.

Regarding this clone: Compared with germline, one end of the junction differs, possibly owing to a read error. The same CDR3 arises from other DNA sequences in this sample as well. The rearrangement links TRBV29-1 to TRBJ1-2; 8 nucleotides agree with TRBD1. This CDR3 region has 12 residues. The germline V gene has CDR1 SQVTM and CDR2 ANQGSEA. The CDR3 here is CSVEGQGDGYTF. In nucleotides, the CDR3 is TGCAGCGTGGAAGGACAGGGTGATGGCTACACCTTC.

V gene TRBV19 combines with J gene TRBJ2-1; TRBD2 matches at 12 bases. Germline trimming cut 7 bases from V and 4 bases from J; bases unmatched to any gene: 8. Germline V gives CDR1 LNHDA, CDR2 SQIVND (reference sequence). CDR3 length: 16 residues. The chain's CDR3 is CASTPSGRAGYNEQFF. As DNA, the CDR3 is TGTGCCAGTACCCCTAGCGGGAGGGCCGGATACAATGAGCAGTTCTTC.